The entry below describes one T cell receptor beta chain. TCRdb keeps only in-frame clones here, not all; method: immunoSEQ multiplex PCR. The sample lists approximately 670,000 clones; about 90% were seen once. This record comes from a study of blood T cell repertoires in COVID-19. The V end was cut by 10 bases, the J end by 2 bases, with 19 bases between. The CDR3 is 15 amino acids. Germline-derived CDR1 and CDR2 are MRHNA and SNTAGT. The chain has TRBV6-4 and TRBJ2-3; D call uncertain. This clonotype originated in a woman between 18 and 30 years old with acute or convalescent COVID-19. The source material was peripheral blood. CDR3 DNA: TGTGCCACCTCCCCCGTGGCGGAGAACACAGATACGCAGTATTTT. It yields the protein CATSPVAENTDTQYF.